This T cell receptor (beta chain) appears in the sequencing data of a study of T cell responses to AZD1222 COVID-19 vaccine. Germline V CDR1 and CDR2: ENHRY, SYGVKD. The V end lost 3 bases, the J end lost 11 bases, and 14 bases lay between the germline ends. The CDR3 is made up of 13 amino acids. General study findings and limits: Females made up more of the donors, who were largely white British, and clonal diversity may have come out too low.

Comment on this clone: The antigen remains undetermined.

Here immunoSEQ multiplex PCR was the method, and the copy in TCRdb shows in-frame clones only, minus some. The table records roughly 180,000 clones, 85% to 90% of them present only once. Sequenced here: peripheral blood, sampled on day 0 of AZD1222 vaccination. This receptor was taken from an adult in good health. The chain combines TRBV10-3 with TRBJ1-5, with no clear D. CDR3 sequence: CAISEVPLLAQHF. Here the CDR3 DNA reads TGTGCCATCAGTGAAGTTCCCCTCTTAGCCCAGCATTTT.